This TCR beta chain is drawn from a study of CD8 T cells in ankylosing spondylitis. Study outcomes and limitations: Several highly homologous variants formed a TCR beta motif that appeared characteristic of ankylosing spondylitis blood.

MiXCR, applied by TCRdb to the 5' RACE reads, yields one record per CDR3 protein. The sample consists of fewer than 650,000 distinct CDR3 sequences, 9.5% to 15% of them appearing once. Germline loops: CDR1 LNHDA, CDR2 SQIVND (reference sequence). The V gene end was trimmed by 4 bases and the J gene end by 2 bases; junction bases not matched to a gene: 6. CDR3 length: 15 amino acids. This clonotype was found a few times. Its antigen remains unknown. J is TRBJ1-2 and V is TRBV19; 8 bases fit TRBD1. Source material: blood, either unsorted or a sorted T cell fraction (not recorded which). This TCR was recovered from a male donor with ankylosing spondylitis. The CDR3 protein is CASSTSRTGNYGYTF. In DNA, the CDR3 is TGTGCCAGTAGTACCTCCCGGACAGGGAACTATGGCTACACCTTC.